This T cell receptor (beta chain) was profiled in a study of blood T cell repertoires in COVID-19. This table comes from immunoSEQ multiplex PCR, and its TCRdb copy is limited to in-frame clones, with some not included. Of 200,000 to 250,000 clones listed, around 89% were seen once; the top ten hold about 2.6%. Participants were aged about 18 to 100 years from roughly 26 US areas. In Cohort 3, a recovered donor had either two negative PCRs, clearance, or symptom resolution. Specimen: PBMCs or T cells enriched from blood (not recorded which). This receptor was taken from a woman aged 25 to 39 who had recovered from COVID-19.

In DNA form, the CDR3 reads TGTGCCGGGGCCGACAGGGGAGATCAGCCCCAGCATTTT. Its protein product is CAGADRGDQPQHF. The chain joins TRBV6-5 to TRBJ1-5; 8 bases are a match to TRBD1. Germline-derived CDR1 and CDR2 are MNHEY and SVGAGI. This CDR3 is built from 13 residues. The J segment lost 5 bases and the V segment lost 11 bases, leaving 8 bases of the junction unmatched.